The clone carrying this TCR beta chain showed up just a few times. The antigen remains unidentified. The repertoire was sequenced with immunoSEQ multiplex PCR; TCRdb's copy has only in-frame clones and lacks some. This table holds 55,000 to 80,000 clones, roughly 90% found once. These data are taken from a study of OX40 agonist ivuxolimab in advanced cancers. Points from the study as a whole: In the 0.1 to 3.0 mg/kg range, CD4+ and CD8+ blood T cells had expanded clonally by week 6.

The sequence came from an adult with an advanced solid tumor such as melanoma, head and neck, liver or kidney cancer. Sample: CD4+ or CD8+ T cells sorted from blood, taken in a trial of the OX40 agonist ivuxolimab.

CDR3 coding DNA: TGCGCCAGCAGTGAGAGCCGTCGGGAGCAGCCCCAGCATTTT. Its protein is CASSESRREQPQHF. The chain joins TRBV10-2 to TRBJ1-5; D gene uncertain. Deletions cut 2 bases from V and 7 bases from J, with 12 bases between. The germline V gene encodes CDR1 WSHSY and CDR2 SAAADI. This CDR3 contains 14 residues.